This section outlines one T cell receptor (beta chain) sequence together with its context. What it binds is unknown. These data are taken from a study of T cells in localized non-small cell lung cancer. Study observations and caveats: Elevated blood T cell density was associated with longer overall survival.

The V end was cut by 3 bases, the J end by 2 bases, with 25 bases between. Germline V gene lookup returns CDR1 SGHDN and CDR2 FVKESK. This CDR3 is 19 amino acids long. Assay used: immunoSEQ multiplex PCR; TCRdb lists only in-frame clones, some missing. Of approximately 150,000 clones in the sample, roughly nine tenths were seen once. The chain carries TRBV14 and TRBJ2-5; D may correspond to TRBD1 or TRBD2 (5 bases each). Sequences were derived from peripheral blood, sampled before any cancer treatment. This TCR was recovered from a female donor of 60 years or more with stage I lung adenocarcinoma. The CDR3 DNA follows: TGTGCCAGCAGCCAGGACTCATTTCCCCGTCAGGGCACTCAAGAGACCCAGTACTTC. This gives the protein CASSQDSFPRQGTQETQYF.